This T cell receptor (beta chain) was profiled in a study of response to subunit inactivated influenza vaccine. V lost 8 bases, J lost 4 bases, and 7 bases lay in between. The length of the CDR3 is 11 residues. Germline values: CDR1 MDHEN, CDR2 SYDVKM. This clonotype was detected many times. Its antigen is not known. In TCRdb, the RT-PCR reads were re-called with MiXCR into one record per CDR3 protein. Altogether some 500,000 distinct CDR3 sequences are present, 25% being singletons, with the ten largest covering 1.5% to 2%. Study-wide results and caveats: New T cells are recruited in small numbers by each seasonal influenza vaccination, according to the authors' suggestion.

The sequence was collected from a man aged 45-60 years who received an inactivated influenza vaccine. Material: CD4+ T cells sorted from PBMCs, obtained about 5 days after vaccination. The chain combines TRBV28 with TRBJ2-3; D is undetermined. The CDR3 here is CASGTSDTQYF. CDR3 DNA sequence: TGTGCCAGCGGCACATCAGATACGCAGTATTTT.